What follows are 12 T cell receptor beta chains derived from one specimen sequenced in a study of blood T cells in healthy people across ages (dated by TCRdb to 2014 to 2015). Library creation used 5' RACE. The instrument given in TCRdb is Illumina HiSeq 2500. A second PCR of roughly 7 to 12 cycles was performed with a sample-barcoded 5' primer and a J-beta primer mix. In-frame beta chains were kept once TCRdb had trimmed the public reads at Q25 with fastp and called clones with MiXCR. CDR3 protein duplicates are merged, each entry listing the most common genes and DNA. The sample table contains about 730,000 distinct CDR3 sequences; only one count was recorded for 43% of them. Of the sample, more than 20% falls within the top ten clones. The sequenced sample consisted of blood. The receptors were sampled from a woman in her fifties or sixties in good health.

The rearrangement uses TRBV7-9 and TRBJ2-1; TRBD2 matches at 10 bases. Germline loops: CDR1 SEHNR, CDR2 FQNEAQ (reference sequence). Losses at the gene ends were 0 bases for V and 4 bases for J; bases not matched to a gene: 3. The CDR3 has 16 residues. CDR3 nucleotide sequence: TGTGCCAGCAGCTTAGCAATAGCGGGAGGTTACAATGAGCAGTTCTTC. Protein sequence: CASSLAIAGGYNEQFF. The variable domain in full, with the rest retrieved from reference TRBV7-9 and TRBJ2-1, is DTGVSQNPRHKITKRGQNVTFRCDPISEHNRLYWYRQTLGQGPEFLTYFQNEAQLEKSRLLSDRFSAERPKGSFSTLEIQRTEQGDSAMYLCASSLAIAGGYNEQFFGPGTRLTVL.

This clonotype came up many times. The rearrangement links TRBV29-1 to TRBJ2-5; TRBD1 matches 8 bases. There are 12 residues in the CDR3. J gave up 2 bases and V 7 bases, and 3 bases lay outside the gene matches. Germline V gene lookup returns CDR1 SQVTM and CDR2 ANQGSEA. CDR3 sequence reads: CSGYRGQETQYF. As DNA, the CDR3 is TGCAGCGGATACAGGGGGCAAGAGACCCAGTACTTC.

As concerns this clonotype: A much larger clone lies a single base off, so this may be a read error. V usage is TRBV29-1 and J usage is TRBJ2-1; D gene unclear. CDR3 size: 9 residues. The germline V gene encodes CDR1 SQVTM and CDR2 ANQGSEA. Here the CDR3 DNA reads TGCGGCGCCTACAATGAGCAGTTCTTC. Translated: CGAYNEQFF.

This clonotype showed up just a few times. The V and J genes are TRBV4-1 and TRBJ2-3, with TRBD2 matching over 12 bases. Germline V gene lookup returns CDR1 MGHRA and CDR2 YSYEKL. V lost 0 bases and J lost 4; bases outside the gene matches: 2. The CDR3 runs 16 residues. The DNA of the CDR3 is TGCGCCAGCAGCCAAGAACTAGCGGGGGGATCAGATACGCAGTATTTT. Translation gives CASSQELAGGSDTQYF.

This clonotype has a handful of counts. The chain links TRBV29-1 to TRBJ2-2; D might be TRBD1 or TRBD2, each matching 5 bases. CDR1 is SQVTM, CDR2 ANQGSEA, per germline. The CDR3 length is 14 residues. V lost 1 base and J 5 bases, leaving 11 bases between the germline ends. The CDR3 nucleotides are TGCAGCGTTGAAGGATGGGACGGTACCGGGGAGCTGTTTTTT. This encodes CSVEGWDGTGELFF.

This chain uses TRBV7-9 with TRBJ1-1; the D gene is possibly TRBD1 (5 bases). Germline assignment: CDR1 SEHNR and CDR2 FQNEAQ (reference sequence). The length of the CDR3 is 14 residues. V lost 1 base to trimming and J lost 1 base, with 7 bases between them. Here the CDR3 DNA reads TGTGCCAGCAGCTTAGGGGGCTCGAACACTGAAGCTTTCTTT. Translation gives CASSLGGSNTEAFF.

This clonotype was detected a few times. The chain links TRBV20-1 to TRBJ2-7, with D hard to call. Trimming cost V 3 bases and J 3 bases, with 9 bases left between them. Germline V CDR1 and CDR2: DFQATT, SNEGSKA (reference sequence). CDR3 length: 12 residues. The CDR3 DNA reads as TGCAGTGCTAGTCTAGAAATCTACGAGCAGTACTTC. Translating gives CSASLEIYEQYF.

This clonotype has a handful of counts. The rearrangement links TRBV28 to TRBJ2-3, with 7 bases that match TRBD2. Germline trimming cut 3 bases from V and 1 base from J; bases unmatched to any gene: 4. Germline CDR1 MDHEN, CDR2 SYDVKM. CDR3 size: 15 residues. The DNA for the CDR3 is TGTGCCAGCAGTTTTTTGGGGGGGGGCACAGATACGCAGTATTTT. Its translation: CASSFLGGGTDTQYF.

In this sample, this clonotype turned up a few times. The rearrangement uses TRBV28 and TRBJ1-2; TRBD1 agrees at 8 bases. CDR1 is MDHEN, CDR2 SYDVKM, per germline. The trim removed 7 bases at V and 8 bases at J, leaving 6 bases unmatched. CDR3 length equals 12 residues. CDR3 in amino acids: CASTMDRVGYTF. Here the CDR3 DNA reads TGTGCCAGCACCATGGACAGGGTCGGCTACACCTTC.

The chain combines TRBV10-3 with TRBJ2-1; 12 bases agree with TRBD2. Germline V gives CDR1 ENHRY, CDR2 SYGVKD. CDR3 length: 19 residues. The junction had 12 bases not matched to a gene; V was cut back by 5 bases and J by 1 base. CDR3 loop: CAISSPLTSGRSSYNEQFF. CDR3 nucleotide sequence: TGTGCCATCAGTTCTCCATTGACTAGCGGGAGATCATCCTACAATGAGCAGTTCTTC.

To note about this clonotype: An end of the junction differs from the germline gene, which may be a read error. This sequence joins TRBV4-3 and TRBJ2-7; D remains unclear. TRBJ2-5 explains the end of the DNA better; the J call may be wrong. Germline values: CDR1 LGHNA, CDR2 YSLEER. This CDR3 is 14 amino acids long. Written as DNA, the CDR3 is TGCGCCAGCGGCCAATCCCCCACATCGGAGACCCAGTACTTC. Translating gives CASGQSPTSETQYF.

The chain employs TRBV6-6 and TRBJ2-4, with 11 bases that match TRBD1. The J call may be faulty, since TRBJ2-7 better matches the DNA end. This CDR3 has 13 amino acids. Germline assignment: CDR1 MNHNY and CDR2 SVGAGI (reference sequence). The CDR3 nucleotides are TGTGCCACCCTAGGGACAGGGGGCTACGAGCAGTACTTC. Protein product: CATLGTGGYEQYF.